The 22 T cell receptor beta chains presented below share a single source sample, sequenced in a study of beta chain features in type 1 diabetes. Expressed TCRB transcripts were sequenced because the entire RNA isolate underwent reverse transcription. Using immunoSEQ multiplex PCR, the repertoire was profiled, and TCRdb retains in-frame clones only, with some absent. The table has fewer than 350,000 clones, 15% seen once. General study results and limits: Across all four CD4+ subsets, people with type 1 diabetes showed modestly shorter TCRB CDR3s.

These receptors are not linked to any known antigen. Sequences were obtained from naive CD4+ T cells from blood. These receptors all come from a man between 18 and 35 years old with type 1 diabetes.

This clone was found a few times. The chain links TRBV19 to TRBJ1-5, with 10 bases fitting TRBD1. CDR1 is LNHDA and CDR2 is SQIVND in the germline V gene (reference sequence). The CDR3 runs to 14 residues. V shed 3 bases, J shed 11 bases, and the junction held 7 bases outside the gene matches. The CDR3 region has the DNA TGTGCCAGTAGTATTGGCGGGACAGGGGACGCCCAGCATTTT. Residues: CASSIGGTGDAQHF.

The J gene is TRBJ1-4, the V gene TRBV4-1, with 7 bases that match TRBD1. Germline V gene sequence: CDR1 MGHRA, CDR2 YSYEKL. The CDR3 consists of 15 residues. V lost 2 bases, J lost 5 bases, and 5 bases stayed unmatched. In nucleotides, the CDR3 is TGCGCCAGCAGCCAAACCGGGACAGCGAATGAAAAACTGTTTTTT. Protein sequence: CASSQTGTANEKLFF.

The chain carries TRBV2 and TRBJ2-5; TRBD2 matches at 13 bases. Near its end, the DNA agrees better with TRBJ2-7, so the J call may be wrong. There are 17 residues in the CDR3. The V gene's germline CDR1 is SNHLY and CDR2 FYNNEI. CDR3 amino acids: CASGKGLAGSYSYEQYF. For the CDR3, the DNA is TGTGCCAGCGGGAAGGGACTAGCGGGATCGTACTCCTACGAGCAGTACTTC.

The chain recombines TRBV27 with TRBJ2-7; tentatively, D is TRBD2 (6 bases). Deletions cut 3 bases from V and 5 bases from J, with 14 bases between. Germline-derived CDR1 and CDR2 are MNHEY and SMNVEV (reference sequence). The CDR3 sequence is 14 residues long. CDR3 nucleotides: TGTGCCAGCAGTTTGGAGGGCTCCCCCAACGAGCAGTACTTC. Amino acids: CASSLEGSPNEQYF.

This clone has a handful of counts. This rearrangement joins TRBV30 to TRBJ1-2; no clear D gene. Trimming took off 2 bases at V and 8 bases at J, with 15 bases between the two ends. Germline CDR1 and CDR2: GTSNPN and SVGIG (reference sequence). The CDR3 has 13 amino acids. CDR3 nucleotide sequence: TGTGCCTGGAGTCGAGCGGGGAAGAAGGGCTACACCTTC. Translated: CAWSRAGKKGYTF.

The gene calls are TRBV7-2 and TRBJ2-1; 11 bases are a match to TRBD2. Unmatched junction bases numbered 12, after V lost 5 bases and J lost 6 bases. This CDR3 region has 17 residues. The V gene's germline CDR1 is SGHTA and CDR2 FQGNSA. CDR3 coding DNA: TGTGCCAGCAGCCCCCGGAATAGCGGGGGGGCGTTCAATGAGCAGTTCTTC. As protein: CASSPRNSGGAFNEQFF.

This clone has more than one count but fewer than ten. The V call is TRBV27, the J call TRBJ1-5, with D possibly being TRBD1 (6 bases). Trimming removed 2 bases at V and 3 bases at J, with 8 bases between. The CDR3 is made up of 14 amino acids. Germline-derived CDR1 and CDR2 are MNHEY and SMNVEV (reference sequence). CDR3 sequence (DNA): TGTGCCAGCAGTTTAAACAGGGACAATCAGCCCCAGCATTTT. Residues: CASSLNRDNQPQHF.

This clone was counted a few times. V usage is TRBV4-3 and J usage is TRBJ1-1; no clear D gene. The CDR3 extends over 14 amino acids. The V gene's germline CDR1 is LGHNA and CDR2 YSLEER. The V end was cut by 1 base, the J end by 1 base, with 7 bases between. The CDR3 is CASSQGRWNTEAFF. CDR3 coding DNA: TGCGCCAGCAGCCAAGGCAGGTGGAACACTGAAGCTTTCTTT.

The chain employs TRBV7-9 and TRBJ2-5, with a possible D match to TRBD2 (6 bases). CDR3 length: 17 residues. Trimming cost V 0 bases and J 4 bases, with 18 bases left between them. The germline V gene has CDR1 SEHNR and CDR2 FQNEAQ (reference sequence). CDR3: CASSLANSGDGGETQYF. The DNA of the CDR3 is TGTGCCAGCAGCTTAGCGAATAGCGGAGATGGGGGAGAGACCCAGTACTTC.

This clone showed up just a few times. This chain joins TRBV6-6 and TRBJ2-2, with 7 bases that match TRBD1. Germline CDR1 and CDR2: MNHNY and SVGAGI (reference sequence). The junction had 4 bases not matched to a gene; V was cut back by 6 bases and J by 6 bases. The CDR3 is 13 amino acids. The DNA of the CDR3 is TGTGCCAGCAGAACACAGGGGCCCGGGGAGCTGTTTTTT. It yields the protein CASRTQGPGELFF.

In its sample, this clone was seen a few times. The DNA of the CDR3 is TGTGCCAGCAGCACCGGGGCCGGGGGGGAAAAACTGTTTTTT. This codes for CASSTGAGGEKLFF. This sequence joins TRBV28 and TRBJ1-4; a possible D gene is TRBD1 (5 bases). There are 14 residues in the CDR3. CDR1 and CDR2 (germline): MDHEN, SYDVKM. With 6 bases removed from V and 8 bases from J, the gap between germline ends came to 16 bases.

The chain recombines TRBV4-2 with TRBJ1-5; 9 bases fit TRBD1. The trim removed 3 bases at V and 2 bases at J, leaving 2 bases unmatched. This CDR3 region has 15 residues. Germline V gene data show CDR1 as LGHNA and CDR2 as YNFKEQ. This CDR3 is CASSQGQGGNQPQHF. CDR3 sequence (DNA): TGTGCCAGCAGCCAGGGACAGGGAGGCAATCAGCCCCAGCATTTT.

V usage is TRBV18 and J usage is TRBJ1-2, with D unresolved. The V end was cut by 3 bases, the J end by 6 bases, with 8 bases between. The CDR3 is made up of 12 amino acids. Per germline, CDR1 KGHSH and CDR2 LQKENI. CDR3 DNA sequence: TGTGCCAGCTCACCTCACTCGCATGGCTACACCTTC. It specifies CASSPHSHGYTF.

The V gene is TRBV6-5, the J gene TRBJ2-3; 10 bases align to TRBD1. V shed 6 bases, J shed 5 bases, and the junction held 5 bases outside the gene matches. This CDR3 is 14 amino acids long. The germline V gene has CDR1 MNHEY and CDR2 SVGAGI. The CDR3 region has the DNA TGTGCCAGCAGGACAGGGGGCGTGATAGATACGCAGTATTTT. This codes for CASRTGGVIDTQYF.

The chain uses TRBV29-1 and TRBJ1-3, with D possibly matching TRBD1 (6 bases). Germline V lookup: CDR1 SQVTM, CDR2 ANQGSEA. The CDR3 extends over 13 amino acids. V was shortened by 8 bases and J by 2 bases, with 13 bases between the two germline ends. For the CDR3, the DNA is TGCAGCATCCTAACAGGGACTGGAAACACCATATATTTT. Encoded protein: CSILTGTGNTIYF.

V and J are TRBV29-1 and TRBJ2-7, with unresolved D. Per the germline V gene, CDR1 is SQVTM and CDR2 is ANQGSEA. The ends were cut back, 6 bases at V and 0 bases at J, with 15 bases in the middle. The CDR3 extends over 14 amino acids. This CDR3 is CSVAVGGRSYEQYF. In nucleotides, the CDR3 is TGCAGCGTGGCAGTAGGTGGGCGCTCCTACGAGCAGTACTTC.

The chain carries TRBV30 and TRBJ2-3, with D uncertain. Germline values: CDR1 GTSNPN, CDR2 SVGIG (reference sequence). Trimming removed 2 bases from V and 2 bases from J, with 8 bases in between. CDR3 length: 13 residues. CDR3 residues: CAWSTRSTDTQYF. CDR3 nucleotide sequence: TGTGCCTGGAGTACCCGGTCCACAGATACGCAGTATTTT. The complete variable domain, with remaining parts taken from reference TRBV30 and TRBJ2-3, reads SQTIHQWPATLVQPVGSPLSLECTVEGTSNPNLYWYRQAAGRGLQLLFYSVGIGQISSEVPQNLSASRPQDRQFILSSKKLLLSDSGFYLCAWSTRSTDTQYFGPGTRLTVL.

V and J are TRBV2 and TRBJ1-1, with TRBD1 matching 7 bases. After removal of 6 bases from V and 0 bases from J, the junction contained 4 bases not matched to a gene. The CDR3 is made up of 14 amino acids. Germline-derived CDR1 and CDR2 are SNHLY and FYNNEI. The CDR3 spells CASRRTGLNTEAFF. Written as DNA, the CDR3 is TGTGCCAGCAGAAGGACAGGATTGAACACTGAAGCTTTCTTT.

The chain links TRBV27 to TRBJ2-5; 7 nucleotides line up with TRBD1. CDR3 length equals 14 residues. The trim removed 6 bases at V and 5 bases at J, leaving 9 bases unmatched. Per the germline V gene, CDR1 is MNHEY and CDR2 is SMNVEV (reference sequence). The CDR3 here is CASRGGWGRETQYF. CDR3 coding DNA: TGTGCCAGCAGAGGGGGCTGGGGTAGGGAGACCCAGTACTTC.

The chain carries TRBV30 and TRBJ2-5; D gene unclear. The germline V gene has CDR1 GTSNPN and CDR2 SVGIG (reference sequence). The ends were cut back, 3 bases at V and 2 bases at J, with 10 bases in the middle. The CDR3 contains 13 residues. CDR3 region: CAWSLFRQETQYF. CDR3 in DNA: TGTGCCTGGAGCCTCTTCCGGCAAGAGACCCAGTACTTC. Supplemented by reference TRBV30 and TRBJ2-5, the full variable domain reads SQTIHQWPATLVQPVGSPLSLECTVEGTSNPNLYWYRQAAGRGLQLLFYSVGIGQISSEVPQNLSASRPQDRQFILSSKKLLLSDSGFYLCAWSLFRQETQYFGPGTRLLVL.

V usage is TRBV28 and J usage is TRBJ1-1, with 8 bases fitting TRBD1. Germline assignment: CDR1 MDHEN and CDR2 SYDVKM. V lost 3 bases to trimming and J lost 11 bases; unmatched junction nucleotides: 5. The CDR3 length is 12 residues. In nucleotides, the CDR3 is TGTGCCAGCAGTTTCAGGGGGCCCGGCGCTTTCTTT. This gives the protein CASSFRGPGAFF.

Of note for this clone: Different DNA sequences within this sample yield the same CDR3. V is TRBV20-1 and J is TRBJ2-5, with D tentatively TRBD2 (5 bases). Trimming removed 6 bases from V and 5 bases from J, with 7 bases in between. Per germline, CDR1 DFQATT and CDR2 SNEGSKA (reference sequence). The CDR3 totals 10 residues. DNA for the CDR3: TGCAGTGCCCGAGGGGAGACCCAGTACTTC. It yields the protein CSARGETQYF.